Below are 20 T cell receptor beta chains sequenced from a single sample in a study of T cells in Graves' hyperthyroidism and ophthalmopathy. Amplified TCR beta CDR3 regions derived from RNA transcripts. An initial round of RT-PCR targeting the TCR CDR3 relied on the HTBI primer set. From the multiplex PCR reads, TCRdb called clonotypes with MiXCR, one entry per CDR3 protein. The repertoire holds approximately 300,000 distinct CDR3 sequences, with roughly 15% as singletons. Sequenced: blood. These TCRs come from a man aged 25 to 40 with Graves' hyperthyroidism.

This clonotype was seen more than once but under ten times. The gene calls are TRBV2 and TRBJ1-4; D is unresolved. The CDR3 covers 10 residues. Germline loops: CDR1 SNHLY, CDR2 FYNNEI. The ends were cut back, 6 bases at V and 8 bases at J, with 4 bases in the middle. CDR3 amino acids: CASRREKLFF. The CDR3 region has the DNA TGTGCCAGCAGACGGGAAAAACTGTTTTTT.

This clonotype has at least ten counts. The rearrangement uses TRBV28 and TRBJ2-7; 13 bases match TRBD2. The CDR3 consists of 14 residues. V trimming: 3 bases; J trimming: 5 bases; junction bases outside the gene matches: 1. Looked up from germline, CDR1 is MDHEN and CDR2 is SYDVKM. CDR3 in amino acids: CASSFGLAGDEQYF. CDR3 bases: TGTGCCAGCAGTTTCGGACTAGCGGGAGACGAGCAGTACTTC.

There are a few counts of this clonotype. The genes are TRBV20-1 and TRBJ1-2; 9 bases line up with TRBD1. The V segment lost 3 bases and the J segment 1 base; nucleotides outside the gene matches: 9. CDR3 size: 16 residues. Looked up from germline, CDR1 is DFQATT and CDR2 is SNEGSKA (reference sequence). CDR3 DNA: TGCAGTGCTAGGACAAGCGGACAGGGGCTTAACTATGGCTACACCTTC. It specifies CSARTSGQGLNYGYTF.

This chain uses TRBV6-1 with TRBJ2-5; no clear D. Germline CDR1 and CDR2: MNHNS and SASEGT. Trimming stripped 6 bases from V and 5 bases from J, with 13 bases between. The CDR3 runs to 13 residues. CDR3: CASRTNQGETQYF. The DNA of the CDR3 is TGTGCCAGCAGAACCAATCAAGGGGAGACCCAGTACTTC.

This clonotype has just one count. The chain couples TRBV29-1 to TRBJ2-1, with TRBD1 as a possible D gene (7 bases). This CDR3 is 16 amino acids long. The ends were cut back, 4 bases at V and 8 bases at J, with 24 bases in the middle. From germline, CDR1 is SQVTM and CDR2 ANQGSEA. The CDR3 region is CSVVFQLRGRGDEQFF. The CDR3 nucleotides read TGCAGCGTTGTGTTTCAGTTGAGGGGGCGCGGGGATGAGCAGTTCTTC.

V is TRBV4-2 and J is TRBJ2-6; D not resolved. Per germline, CDR1 LGHNA and CDR2 YNFKEQ. V gave up 1 base and J gave up 3 bases, with 7 bases separating them. The CDR3 is made up of 15 amino acids. CDR3 DNA sequence: TGTGCCAGCAGCCAAGCCAGGCTTGGGGCCAACGTCCTGACTTTC. Translated: CASSQARLGANVLTF.

This clonotype was detected only a few times. The gene calls are TRBV5-1 and TRBJ2-3; a weak D match, TRBD2 (5 bases). The germline V and J ends were trimmed by 0 bases and 0 bases, with 11 bases remaining between them. Germline values: CDR1 SGHRS, CDR2 YFSETQ. The CDR3 sequence is 16 residues long. The CDR3 sequence is CASSLALAVSTDTQYF. The CDR3 DNA follows: TGCGCCAGCAGCTTGGCCCTAGCAGTGAGCACAGATACGCAGTATTTT. Using reference TRBV5-1 and TRBJ2-3 for the parts outside the CDR3, the full variable domain is KAGVTQTPRYLIKTRGQQVTLSCSPISGHRSVSWYQQTPGQGLQFLFEYFSETQRNKGNFPGRFSGRQFSNSRSEMNVSTLELGDSALYLCASSLALAVSTDTQYFGPGTRLTVL.

This clonotype was counted once. Since a much larger clone is just one base distant, this may be a read error. The chain employs TRBV12-3 or TRBV12-4 and TRBJ2-5, with D perhaps being TRBD1 or TRBD2 (6 bases each). Trimming left V 8 bases short and J 7 bases short, with 11 bases between. CDR3 length equals 11 residues. The DNA of the CDR3 is TGTGCCAGCGGGGGGCAGAGGACCCAGTACTTC. It specifies CASGGQRTQYF.

This clonotype was observed many times. The chain couples TRBV11-3 to TRBJ2-1; unclear D gene. CDR1 SGHNT and CDR2 YENEEA come from the germline V gene. V lost 1 base, J lost 7 bases, and 20 bases lay in between. This CDR3 has 17 amino acids. The CDR3 loop reads CASSLGGPTRVQNEQFF. The CDR3, as DNA: TGTGCCAGCAGCTTAGGAGGCCCAACCCGGGTACAGAATGAGCAGTTCTTC.

This clonotype was recorded at least ten times. The genes are TRBV20-1 and TRBJ1-1; TRBD1 is a possible D gene (6 bases). The V and J ends lost 1 base and 3 bases respectively, with 6 bases between them. The CDR3 is 12 residues long. Germline CDR1 and CDR2: DFQATT and SNEGSKA (reference sequence). The CDR3 loop reads CSARAGDTEAFF. In nucleotides, the CDR3 is TGCAGTGCTAGAGCAGGGGACACTGAAGCTTTCTTT.

To note about this clonotype: A single base separates this from a much larger clone, so it may be a read error. This rearrangement joins TRBV24-1 to TRBJ2-1; 8 positions agree with TRBD2. Germline CDR1 and CDR2: KGHDR and SFDVKD. CDR3 length: 18 amino acids. The trim removed 4 bases at V and 8 bases at J, leaving 18 bases unmatched. The CDR3 here is CATSDRSPGLGAGDEQFF. The CDR3 DNA reads as TGTGCCACCAGTGACCGATCTCCGGGACTAGGGGCGGGGGATGAGCAGTTCTTC.

This clonotype was seen repeatedly, ten times or more. The CDR3 region has the DNA TGCAGTGCCGCCCGCACAGATACGCAGTATTTT. Protein product: CSAARTDTQYF. The chain employs TRBV20-1 and TRBJ2-3; D ambiguous. CDR3 length: 11 residues. The V gene lost 6 bases and the J gene lost 1 base, with 5 bases spanning the gap. The V gene's germline CDR1 is DFQATT and CDR2 SNEGSKA (reference sequence).

This clonotype occurred many times. J is TRBJ2-7 and V is TRBV7-9; D is uncertain. This CDR3 has 15 residues. The ends were cut back, 2 bases at V and 7 bases at J, with 18 bases in the middle. Germline CDR1 is SEHNR and CDR2 is FQNEAQ (reference sequence). This chain's CDR3 is CASSLSLGQVEEQYF. In DNA form, the CDR3 reads TGTGCCAGCAGCTTATCTCTCGGGCAGGTAGAGGAGCAGTACTTC.

The chain carries TRBV20-1 and TRBJ1-4; possible D gene TRBD1, 5 bases. Germline lookup yields CDR1 DFQATT and CDR2 SNEGSKA (reference sequence). The CDR3 loop spans 14 amino acids. V was shortened by 0 bases and J by 8 bases, with 13 bases between the two germline ends. CDR3 protein: CSARDLGQAEKLFF. The CDR3 DNA is TGCAGTGCTAGAGACCTGGGGCAAGCCGAAAAACTGTTTTTT.

This clonotype was seen ten or more times. The rearrangement uses TRBV15 and TRBJ1-1; D call uncertain. There are 14 residues in the CDR3. V was cut by 0 bases and J by 4 bases, with 9 bases left in between. CDR1 LNHNV and CDR2 YYDKDF come from the germline V gene (reference sequence). The CDR3 protein is CATSRDKETTEAFF. In DNA, the CDR3 is TGTGCCACCAGCAGAGATAAAGAGACCACTGAAGCTTTCTTT.

This rearrangement joins TRBV5-4 to TRBJ2-5; D is possibly TRBD2 (5 bases). The J call is in doubt because the DNA end fits TRBJ2-1 better. Germline CDR1 reads SGHNT; CDR2 reads YYREEE (reference sequence). This CDR3 is 14 amino acids long. For the CDR3, the DNA is TGTGCCAGCAGCTTGGGACGAAGTGGGGAGACCCAGTTCTTC. Translated, it gives CASSLGRSGETQFF.

The sample holds many counts of this clonotype. This chain uses TRBV28 with TRBJ2-3; the D gene could be TRBD1 or TRBD2 (5 bases each). V was clipped by 8 bases and J by 4 bases, with 16 bases between them. Germline V lookup: CDR1 MDHEN, CDR2 SYDVKM. The CDR3 consists of 14 residues. DNA of the CDR3: TGTGCCAGCCACGGTTCAGGGACCGCAGATACGCAGTATTTT. It codes for CASHGSGTADTQYF.

This clonotype was counted at least ten times. This sequence joins TRBV11-2 and TRBJ2-2; D might be TRBD1 (5 bases). V was clipped by 3 bases and J by 0 bases, with 8 bases between them. CDR3 size: 15 residues. CDR1 is SGHAT and CDR2 is FQNNGV in the germline V gene. CDR3 region: CASSFRDPNTGELFF. The CDR3 DNA is TGTGCCAGCAGCTTCAGGGATCCGAACACCGGGGAGCTGTTTTTT. The full variable domain, rest sourced from reference TRBV11-2 and TRBJ2-2, is EAGVAQSPRYKIIEKRQSVAFWCNPISGHATLYWYQQILGQGPKLLIQFQNNGVVDDSQLPKDRFSAERLKGVDSTLKIQPAKLEDSAVYLCASSFRDPNTGELFFGEGSRLTVL.

CDR3 in amino acids: CASSIGQDTEAFF. The CDR3 DNA reads as TGTGCCAGCAGCATCGGACAGGACACTGAAGCTTTCTTT. V is TRBV11-2 and J is TRBJ1-1; 7 nucleotides match TRBD1. Germline CDR1 SGHAT, CDR2 FQNNGV. V shed 5 bases and J 3 bases; nucleotides not matched to a gene: 3. The CDR3 extends over 13 amino acids. Combining the CDR3 with reference TRBV11-2 and TRBJ1-1 gives the whole variable domain EAGVAQSPRYKIIEKRQSVAFWCNPISGHATLYWYQQILGQGPKLLIQFQNNGVVDDSQLPKDRFSAERLKGVDSTLKIQPAKLEDSAVYLCASSIGQDTEAFFGQGTRLTVV.

This clonotype was counted many times. The chain combines TRBV20-1 with TRBJ1-2; perhaps TRBD1 as D (5 bases). Germline V lookup: CDR1 DFQATT, CDR2 SNEGSKA (reference sequence). V was pared by 6 bases and J by 5 bases, with 16 bases between. CDR3 size: 13 residues. CDR3 amino acids: CSAAGVPGYGYTF. The CDR3 nucleotides read TGCAGTGCCGCGGGGGTCCCTGGGTATGGCTACACCTTC.